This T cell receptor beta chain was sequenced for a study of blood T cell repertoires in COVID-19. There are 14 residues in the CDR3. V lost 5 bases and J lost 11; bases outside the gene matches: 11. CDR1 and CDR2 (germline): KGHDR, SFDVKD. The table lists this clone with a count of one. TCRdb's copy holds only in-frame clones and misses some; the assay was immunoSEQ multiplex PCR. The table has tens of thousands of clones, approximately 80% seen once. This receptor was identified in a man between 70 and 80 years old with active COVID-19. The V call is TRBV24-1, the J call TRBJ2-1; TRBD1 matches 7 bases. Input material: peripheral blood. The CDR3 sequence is CATSVKGQRAKQFF. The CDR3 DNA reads TGTGCCACCAGTGTAAAGGGACAGAGAGCAAAGCAGTTCTTC.